One sample yielded the 14 T cell receptor beta chains listed below, sequenced in a study of blood T cell repertoires in COVID-19. Profiled with immunoSEQ multiplex PCR; TCRdb holds only in-frame clones, not every one. There are 150,000 or so clones in the sample; 80% to 90% occur only once, and 13% lies in the top ten. Source material: peripheral blood. These TCRs come from a man between 18 and 35 years old with COVID-19, enrolled during active disease.

V is TRBV4-3 and J is TRBJ2-2; 8 bases map to TRBD1. This CDR3 is 17 amino acids long. With V trimmed by 0 bases and J by 5 bases, 8 bases remained unmatched. Germline CDR1 reads LGHNA; CDR2 reads YSLEER. The CDR3: CASSQDWTGLGTGELFF. The CDR3 coding sequence is TGCGCCAGCAGCCAAGATTGGACAGGGTTGGGGACCGGGGAGCTGTTTTTT.

This rearrangement joins TRBV6-2 or TRBV6-3 to TRBJ1-5, with D possibly matching TRBD1 (6 bases). Germline V gives CDR1 MNHEY, CDR2 SVGEGT. CDR3 size: 13 residues. V was cut by 4 bases and J by 9 bases, with 13 bases left in between. CDR3 region: CASSWDTAGPQHF. In DNA, the CDR3 is TGTGCCAGCAGTTGGGACACCGCGGGGCCCCAGCATTTT.

V is TRBV5-1 and J is TRBJ2-2; 8 bases agree with TRBD2. V dropped 0 bases and J dropped 5; count of bases not matched to a gene: 0. CDR3 length: 14 amino acids. Germline V lookup: CDR1 SGHRS, CDR2 YFSETQ. The chain's CDR3 is CASSLGLATGELFF. The CDR3, as DNA: TGCGCCAGCAGCTTGGGACTAGCGACCGGGGAGCTGTTTTTT.

The chain recombines TRBV6-5 with TRBJ2-2, with 8 bases identical to TRBD1. The germline V gene has CDR1 MNHEY and CDR2 SVGAGI. The CDR3 consists of 14 residues. The V gene end was trimmed by 5 bases and the J gene end by 6 bases; junction bases not matched to a gene: 5. CDR3 region: CASSTLTGAGELFF. DNA for the CDR3: TGTGCCAGCAGTACATTGACAGGGGCCGGGGAGCTGTTTTTT.

This rearrangement joins TRBV19 to TRBJ1-1; weak D call: TRBD1 (5 bases). Trimming stripped 4 bases from V and 3 bases from J, with 24 bases between. The CDR3 totals 18 residues. Germline values: CDR1 LNHDA, CDR2 SQIVND (reference sequence). This chain's CDR3 is CASSTMFRDMRRDTEAFF. The CDR3 DNA reads as TGTGCCAGTAGTACAATGTTCAGGGATATGCGTAGGGACACTGAAGCTTTCTTT.

The CDR3 loop is CASSRTGPGNTIYF. DNA for the CDR3: TGTGCCAGCAGCAGGACAGGGCCCGGAAACACCATATATTTT. The gene calls are TRBV6-5 and TRBJ1-3, with 8 bases aligning to TRBD1. The germline V gene has CDR1 MNHEY and CDR2 SVGAGI. V was clipped by 6 bases and J by 4 bases; unmatched bases: 5. The CDR3 is made up of 14 amino acids.

The chain is built from TRBV29-1 and TRBJ2-7, with D perhaps TRBD2 (6 bases). Germline assignment: CDR1 SQVTM and CDR2 ANQGSEA. This CDR3 is 13 amino acids long. The V and J ends lost 6 bases and 3 bases respectively, with 15 bases between them. The chain's CDR3 is CSVLPTGDYEQYF. As DNA, the CDR3 is TGCAGCGTATTGCCTACGGGGGACTACGAGCAGTACTTC.

This chain uses TRBV7-9 with TRBJ2-7; D remains ambiguous. V lost 5 bases and J 5 bases, leaving 10 bases between the germline ends. CDR3 length: 12 amino acids. The germline CDR1 and CDR2 sequences are SEHNR and FQNEAQ (reference sequence). The CDR3 DNA is TGTGCCAGCAGCCCTCAAATAGACGAGCAGTACTTC. It specifies CASSPQIDEQYF.

The chain has TRBV29-1 and TRBJ2-2; D not resolved. Trimming shortened V by 4 bases and J by 1 base, and 4 bases separated the two germline ends. The V gene's germline CDR1 is SQVTM and CDR2 ANQGSEA. The CDR3 contains 12 residues. Here the CDR3 DNA reads TGCAGCGTTGCCAGGAACACCGGGGAGCTGTTTTTT. Translating gives CSVARNTGELFF.

The J gene is TRBJ1-5, the V gene TRBV10-1; 7 bases fit TRBD1. The CDR3 is made up of 15 amino acids. CDR1 and CDR2 from the germline V gene are WNHNN and SYGVQD (reference sequence). The ends lost 4 bases at V and 6 bases at J; junction bases unmatched: 9. CDR3 in DNA: TGCGCCAGCAGTGGGGTGACAGGGCCCTCTCAGCCCCAGCATTTT. This gives the protein CASSGVTGPSQPQHF.

The rearrangement uses TRBV11-2 and TRBJ2-4; 10 nucleotides agree with TRBD2. The germline V gene encodes CDR1 SGHAT and CDR2 FQNNGV. There are 15 residues in the CDR3. V shed 4 bases and J 6 bases; nucleotides not matched to a gene: 6. The CDR3 DNA sequence: TGTGCCAGCAGCTCCCCGCGGACTAGCGGAAACATTCAGTACTTC. Residues: CASSSPRTSGNIQYF.

The genes are TRBV7-9 and TRBJ2-7; TRBD1 agrees at 9 bases. Germline CDR1 SEHNR, CDR2 FQNEAQ (reference sequence). V lost 5 bases, J lost 7 bases, and 15 bases stayed unmatched. This CDR3 region has 16 residues. The CDR3 region has the DNA TGTGCCAGCAGCGGCTTCCCACAGGGGGCGCCGGGGGAGCAGTACTTC. Residues: CASSGFPQGAPGEQYF.

This chain links TRBV18 with TRBJ2-2, with 10 bases matching TRBD1. Germline loops: CDR1 KGHSH, CDR2 LQKENI. The CDR3 consists of 17 residues. Trimming took 2 bases from V and 6 from J; bases not matched to a gene: 9. DNA for the CDR3: TGTGCCAGCTCACCATCCCCGACAGGGGGCTCAGCCGGGGAGCTGTTTTTT. Amino acid sequence: CASSPSPTGGSAGELFF.

This clone was counted once. Germline is not matched at one junction end, which may reflect a read error. V and J are TRBV9 and TRBJ1-4, with no clear D. The germline gives CDR1 SGDLS, CDR2 YYNGEE. This CDR3 region has 16 residues. The CDR3 DNA reads as TGTGCCAGCAGTAAGGGAGAACGAGCAACTAATGAAAAACTGCTTTTT. Its translation: CASSKGERATNEKLLF.